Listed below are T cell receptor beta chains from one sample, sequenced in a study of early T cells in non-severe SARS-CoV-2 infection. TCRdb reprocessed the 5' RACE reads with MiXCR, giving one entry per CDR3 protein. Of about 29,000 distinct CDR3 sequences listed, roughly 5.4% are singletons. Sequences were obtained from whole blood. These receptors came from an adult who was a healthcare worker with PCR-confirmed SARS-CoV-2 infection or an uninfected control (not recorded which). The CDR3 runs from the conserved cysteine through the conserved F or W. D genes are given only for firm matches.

cdr3_aa: CASRPSLLGKNTEAFF; cdr3_length: 16; d_call: NA; j_call: TRBJ1-1; v_call: TRBV27
cdr3_aa: CASSYSMNGFEQYF; cdr3_length: 14; d_call: NA; j_call: TRBJ2-7; v_call: TRBV6-5
cdr3_aa: CAQDRNPNTEAFF; cdr3_length: 13; d_call: TRBD1; j_call: TRBJ1-1; v_call: TRBV7-9
cdr3_aa: CASSLTGGSEAFF; cdr3_length: 13; d_call: TRBD1; j_call: TRBJ1-1; v_call: TRBV5-1
cdr3_aa: CASSLEEGYEQYF; cdr3_length: 13; d_call: NA; j_call: TRBJ2-7; v_call: TRBV7-2
cdr3_aa: CASGILTGVTEAFF; cdr3_length: 14; d_call: TRBD1; j_call: TRBJ1-1; v_call: TRBV6-1
cdr3_aa: CASSVTQAFF; cdr3_length: 10; d_call: NA; j_call: TRBJ1-1; v_call: TRBV7-2
cdr3_aa: CASSRVSSTDTQYF; cdr3_length: 14; d_call: NA; j_call: TRBJ2-3; v_call: TRBV11-2
cdr3_aa: CSVDQLREEGDTQYF; cdr3_length: 15; d_call: TRBD2; j_call: TRBJ2-3; v_call: TRBV29-1
cdr3_aa: CASSRAFNYGYTF; cdr3_length: 13; d_call: NA; j_call: TRBJ1-2; v_call: TRBV7-2
cdr3_aa: CASSTSEDRVPNEQFF; cdr3_length: 16; d_call: TRBD1; j_call: TRBJ2-1; v_call: TRBV18
cdr3_aa: CASSVGGLAIEQFF; cdr3_length: 14; d_call: TRBD2; j_call: TRBJ2-1; v_call: TRBV9
cdr3_aa: CASSYWENTDTQYF; cdr3_length: 14; d_call: NA; j_call: TRBJ2-3; v_call: TRBV27
cdr3_aa: CSAERGGGETQYF; cdr3_length: 13; d_call: TRBD2; j_call: TRBJ2-5; v_call: TRBV20-1
cdr3_aa: CASSRIATGSSYNSPLHF; cdr3_length: 18; d_call: NA; j_call: TRBJ1-6; v_call: TRBV6-5
cdr3_aa: CASSGLRNIQYF; cdr3_length: 12; d_call: NA; j_call: TRBJ2-4; v_call: TRBV6-1
cdr3_aa: CASSLGTGVNIQYF; cdr3_length: 14; d_call: TRBD1; j_call: TRBJ2-4; v_call: TRBV12-3/TRBV12-4
cdr3_aa: CASSINGGGPTDTQYF; cdr3_length: 16; d_call: TRBD2; j_call: TRBJ2-3; v_call: TRBV19
cdr3_aa: CASKETGLRGYEQYF; cdr3_length: 15; d_call: TRBD1; j_call: TRBJ2-7; v_call: TRBV6-6
cdr3_aa: CASSPRDGLNTEAFF; cdr3_length: 15; d_call: NA; j_call: TRBJ1-1; v_call: TRBV11-2
cdr3_aa: CASSYQGVQETQYF; cdr3_length: 14; d_call: TRBD1; j_call: TRBJ2-5; v_call: TRBV5-1
cdr3_aa: CASSLQPNTGELFF; cdr3_length: 14; d_call: NA; j_call: TRBJ2-2; v_call: TRBV11-3
cdr3_aa: CASSLTTGNEQYF; cdr3_length: 13; d_call: NA; j_call: TRBJ2-7; v_call: TRBV7-8
cdr3_aa: CASSWVGSRTEAFF; cdr3_length: 14; d_call: NA; j_call: TRBJ1-1; v_call: TRBV6-5
cdr3_aa: CASSWTTFNEQFF; cdr3_length: 13; d_call: NA; j_call: TRBJ2-1; v_call: TRBV7-6
cdr3_aa: CASSSTSGGPYNEQFF; cdr3_length: 16; d_call: TRBD2; j_call: TRBJ2-1; v_call: TRBV28
cdr3_aa: CASSLGTSGTDTQYF; cdr3_length: 15; d_call: TRBD2; j_call: TRBJ2-3; v_call: TRBV7-2
cdr3_aa: CASSQEEPGNYGYTF; cdr3_length: 15; d_call: NA; j_call: TRBJ1-2; v_call: TRBV3-1
cdr3_aa: CSVGQILNYGYTF; cdr3_length: 13; d_call: NA; j_call: TRBJ1-2; v_call: TRBV29-1
cdr3_aa: CASSTWEPTDTQYF; cdr3_length: 14; d_call: NA; j_call: TRBJ2-3; v_call: TRBV19
cdr3_aa: CASRLGLMMNTEAFF; cdr3_length: 15; d_call: NA; j_call: TRBJ1-1; v_call: TRBV12-3/TRBV12-4
cdr3_aa: CSVDPRQVLAKNIQYF; cdr3_length: 16; d_call: NA; j_call: TRBJ2-4; v_call: TRBV29-1
cdr3_aa: CASINGDTAEAFF; cdr3_length: 13; d_call: NA; j_call: TRBJ1-1; v_call: TRBV27
cdr3_aa: CATSDLKEGGPRNEQFF; cdr3_length: 17; d_call: TRBD2; j_call: TRBJ2-1; v_call: TRBV24-1
cdr3_aa: CASSYTSGDTGELFF; cdr3_length: 15; d_call: TRBD2; j_call: TRBJ2-2; v_call: TRBV7-2
cdr3_aa: CASSQFPGQGAWEQYF; cdr3_length: 16; d_call: TRBD1; j_call: TRBJ2-7; v_call: TRBV7-9
cdr3_aa: CASSLLAGDADTQYF; cdr3_length: 15; d_call: TRBD2; j_call: TRBJ2-3; v_call: TRBV5-4
cdr3_aa: CASSSRGTQYF; cdr3_length: 11; d_call: NA; j_call: TRBJ2-5; v_call: TRBV27
cdr3_aa: CAWGGRASSYNSPLHF; cdr3_length: 16; d_call: NA; j_call: TRBJ1-6; v_call: TRBV30
cdr3_aa: CASSLWYEQFF; cdr3_length: 11; d_call: NA; j_call: TRBJ2-1; v_call: TRBV7-9
cdr3_aa: CASSPRASGLETQYF; cdr3_length: 15; d_call: TRBD2; j_call: TRBJ2-5; v_call: TRBV9
cdr3_aa: CASSRPAGNTGELFF; cdr3_length: 15; d_call: NA; j_call: TRBJ2-2; v_call: TRBV6-2/TRBV6-3